These 15 T cell receptor beta chains came from one sample sequenced in a study of beta chain features in type 1 diabetes. Reverse transcribing all isolated RNA meant expressed TCRB transcripts were sequenced. Clones were sequenced by immunoSEQ multiplex PCR, and TCRdb holds only the in-frame ones, with some missing. The sample includes 200,000 to 250,000 clones, 14% of them seen just once. Input material: naive CD4+ T cells from blood. The receptor set was obtained from a woman aged 40-49 years in good health.

The chain combines TRBV29-1 with TRBJ1-2; D remains ambiguous. From germline, CDR1 is SQVTM and CDR2 ANQGSEA. The V and J ends lost 0 bases and 4 bases respectively, with 15 bases between them. The CDR3 loop spans 15 amino acids. In DNA form, the CDR3 reads TGCAGCGTTGAAGATAGGGAGGGAGAGAGCTATGGCTACACCTTC. Protein product: CSVEDREGESYGYTF.

DNA for the CDR3: TGTGCCAGCTCACCACTGATGGGGGGTCCCAATAATTCACCCCTCCACTTT. Translated, it gives CASSPLMGGPNNSPLHF. The V and J genes are TRBV18 and TRBJ1-6; perhaps TRBD1 as D (5 bases). Germline V gene lookup returns CDR1 KGHSH and CDR2 LQKENI. The CDR3 totals 17 residues. V lost 1 base and J 5 bases, leaving 15 bases between the germline ends.

V gene TRBV2 combines with J gene TRBJ2-2, with 8 bases lining up with TRBD1. CDR1 is SNHLY and CDR2 is FYNNEI in the germline V gene. The CDR3 consists of 15 residues. Trimming cost V 8 bases and J 6 bases; bases outside gene matches: 11. The CDR3 nucleotides read TGTGCCAGCCTCTCGGACAGGGTCGTCGCCGGGGAGCTGTTTTTT. Translation: CASLSDRVVAGELFF.

In this sample, this clone turned up a few times. The chain employs TRBV7-9 and TRBJ2-1, with 11 bases matching TRBD2. This CDR3 spans 17 amino acids. In germline, CDR1 is SEHNR, CDR2 FQNEAQ (reference sequence). The V segment lost 0 bases and the J segment 9 bases; nucleotides outside the gene matches: 10. CDR3 nucleotide sequence: TGTGCCAGCAGCTTAGCTCGATTAGCGGGGGGGCCGGGTGAGCAGTTCTTC. It codes for CASSLARLAGGPGEQFF.

J is TRBJ1-2 and V is TRBV7-9; 7 bases match TRBD1. This CDR3 has 16 residues. CDR1 is SEHNR and CDR2 is FQNEAQ in the germline V gene (reference sequence). After removal of 5 bases from V and 4 bases from J, the junction contained 13 bases not matched to a gene. The CDR3 loop reads CASSVMLGQSFYGYTF. The CDR3 DNA reads as TGTGCCAGCAGCGTAATGCTGGGACAGTCGTTCTATGGCTACACCTTC.

This clone was seen only once. The chain has TRBV14 and TRBJ1-1; 9 nucleotides align to TRBD1. Germline CDR1 SGHDN, CDR2 FVKESK. The CDR3 has 21 amino acids. Trimming removed 5 bases from V and 0 bases from J; junction bases left unmatched: 22. This chain's CDR3 is CASSESVNGQGRRNMNTEAFF. The CDR3 coding sequence is TGTGCCAGCAGCGAATCGGTAAATGGACAGGGGCGACGAAACATGAACACTGAAGCTTTCTTT.

This chain joins TRBV7-8 and TRBJ2-3; D gene uncertain. The CDR3 consists of 12 residues. Trimming took 6 bases from V and 5 from J, leaving 9 bases between them. In germline, CDR1 is SGHVS, CDR2 FQNEAQ. The CDR3 region is CASSPRRDTQYF. The DNA of the CDR3 is TGTGCCAGCAGTCCTAGGAGAGATACGCAGTATTTT.

This clone was counted only a few times. V and J are TRBV20-1 and TRBJ1-2, with D perhaps TRBD1 (6 bases). The CDR3 contains 11 residues. V lost 5 bases to trimming and J lost 12 bases, with 16 bases between them. Per the germline V gene, CDR1 is DFQATT and CDR2 is SNEGSKA (reference sequence). The CDR3 sequence: CSARVGGGHTF. In DNA form, the CDR3 reads TGCAGTGCTCGAGTTGGGGGGGGCCACACCTTC.

This clone has only a few counts. The chain has TRBV7-2 and TRBJ2-5; 11 bases agree with TRBD2. CDR3 length: 15 residues. From germline, CDR1 is SGHTA and CDR2 FQGNSA. V lost 3 bases to trimming and J lost 5 bases; unmatched junction nucleotides: 5. The CDR3 DNA follows: TGTGCCAGCAGCTTCTTAGCGGGGGGGCGTGAGACCCAGTACTTC. Encoded protein: CASSFLAGGRETQYF. The complete variable domain, with remaining parts taken from reference TRBV7-2 and TRBJ2-5, reads GAGVSQSPSNKVTEKGKDVELRCDPISGHTALYWYRQSLGQGLEFLIYFQGNSAPDKSGLPSDRFSAERTGGSVSTLTIQRTQQEDSAVYLCASSFLAGGRETQYFGPGTRLLVL.

The gene calls are TRBV7-8 and TRBJ1-5; D gene ambiguous. Trimming removed 4 bases from V and 2 bases from J, with 9 bases in between. The CDR3 runs to 14 residues. The germline gives CDR1 SGHVS, CDR2 FQNEAQ. The CDR3 sequence is CASSSREGNQPQHF. The CDR3, as DNA: TGTGCCAGCAGCTCCCGGGAAGGCAATCAGCCCCAGCATTTT.

This clone occurred a few times. The J gene is TRBJ1-4, the V gene TRBV7-2, with D perhaps matching TRBD1 (5 bases). This CDR3 comprises 15 residues. V was pared by 2 bases and J by 6 bases, with 13 bases between. The germline V gene has CDR1 SGHTA and CDR2 FQGNSA. CDR3 bases: TGTGCCAGCAGCTTAATGTTCGGGGGGGATGAAAAACTGTTTTTT. Translated: CASSLMFGGDEKLFF.

The rearrangement links TRBV28 to TRBJ1-2; TRBD1 aligns across 9 bases. Trimming at V came to 4 bases and at J to 1 base, leaving 4 bases not matched to a gene. The CDR3 covers 15 residues. CDR1 is MDHEN and CDR2 is SYDVKM in the germline V gene. The CDR3 nucleotides are TGTGCCAGCAGTTCCCCGACAGGGGGTAACTATGGCTACACCTTC. Residues: CASSSPTGGNYGYTF.

In this sample, this clone turned up a few times. V and J are TRBV7-9 and TRBJ2-1; weak D call: TRBD2 (7 bases). In germline, CDR1 is SEHNR, CDR2 FQNEAQ (reference sequence). CDR3 length: 14 amino acids. V lost 11 bases and J 5 bases, leaving 19 bases between the germline ends. CDR3 coding DNA: TGTGCCGGGGCAGGGCGGGGGCCTGACAATGAGCAGTTCTTC. The encoded protein is CAGAGRGPDNEQFF.

The rearrangement joins TRBV9 to TRBJ2-2; TRBD2 matches at 8 bases. CDR1 and CDR2 (germline): SGDLS, YYNGEE. V lost 4 bases to trimming and J lost 6 bases; unmatched junction nucleotides: 8. CDR3 size: 15 residues. The CDR3 region is CASSRRIAGSGELFF. CDR3 coding DNA: TGTGCCAGCAGCCGACGGATAGCGGGGTCCGGGGAGCTGTTTTTT. Together with reference TRBV9 and TRBJ2-2, the CDR3 gives the full variable domain: DSGVTQTPKHLITATGQRVTLRCSPRSGDLSVYWYQQSLDQGLQFLIQYYNGEERAKGNILERFSAQQFPDLHSELNLSSLELGDSALYFCASSRRIAGSGELFFGEGSRLTVL.

This clone was counted a few times. The rearrangement joins TRBV11-3 to TRBJ1-2, with 7 bases matching TRBD1. Germline V gene data show CDR1 as SGHNT and CDR2 as YENEEA. Unmatched junction bases numbered 9, after V lost 3 bases and J lost 2 bases. The CDR3 runs to 16 residues. This CDR3 is CASSFSQDRRNYGYTF. The DNA for the CDR3 is TGTGCCAGCAGCTTCAGTCAGGACAGGAGGAACTATGGCTACACCTTC.